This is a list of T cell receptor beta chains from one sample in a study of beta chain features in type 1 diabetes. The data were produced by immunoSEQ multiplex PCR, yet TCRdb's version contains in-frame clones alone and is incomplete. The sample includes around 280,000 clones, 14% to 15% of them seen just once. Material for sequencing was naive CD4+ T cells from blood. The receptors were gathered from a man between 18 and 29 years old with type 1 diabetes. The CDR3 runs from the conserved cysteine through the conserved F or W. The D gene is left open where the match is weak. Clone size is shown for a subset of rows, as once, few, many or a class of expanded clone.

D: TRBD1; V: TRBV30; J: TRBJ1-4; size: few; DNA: TGTGCCTGGTCGACAGGGCAAAGAACAACTAATGAAAAACTGTTTTTT; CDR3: CAWSTGQRTTNEKLFF
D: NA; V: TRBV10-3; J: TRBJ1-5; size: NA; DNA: TGTGCCATCAGTGAGTCGGCGGGCAATCAGCCCCAGCATTTT; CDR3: CAISESAGNQPQHF
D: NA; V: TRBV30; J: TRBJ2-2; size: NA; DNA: TGTGCCTGGAGCCCATCGAACACCGGGGAGCTGTTTTTT; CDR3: CAWSPSNTGELFF
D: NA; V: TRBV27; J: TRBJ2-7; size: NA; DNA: TGTGCCAGCAGAGGACTGTTCTACGAGCAGTACTTC; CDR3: CASRGLFYEQYF
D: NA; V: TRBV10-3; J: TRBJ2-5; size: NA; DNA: TGTGCCATCAGTGTAGGAGGGGCGGAGACCCAGTACTTC; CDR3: CAISVGGAETQYF
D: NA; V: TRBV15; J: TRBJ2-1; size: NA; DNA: TGTGCCACCAGCAGAGGATTAGAACTAGCAGTCGCCGAGCAGTTCTTC; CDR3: CATSRGLELAVAEQFF
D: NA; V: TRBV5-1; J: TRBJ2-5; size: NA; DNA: TGCGCCAGCAACTACGGGGAGGAGGAGACCCAGTACTTC; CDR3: CASNYGEEETQYF
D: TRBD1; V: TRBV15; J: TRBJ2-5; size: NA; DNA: TGTGCCACCAGCAGAGTAGACAGGGGGCCTGAGACCCAGTACTTC; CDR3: CATSRVDRGPETQYF
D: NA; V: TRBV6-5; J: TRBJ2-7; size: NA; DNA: TGTGCCAGCAGTTACTCTTCTTCGGGATCCTACGAGCAGTACTTC; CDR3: CASSYSSSGSYEQYF
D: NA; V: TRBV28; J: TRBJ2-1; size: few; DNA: TGTGCCAGCAGTTTACAGGGGAAAGAGCAGTTCTTC; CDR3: CASSLQGKEQFF
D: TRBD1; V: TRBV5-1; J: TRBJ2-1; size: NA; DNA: TGCGCCAGCAGCCTGGGACAGGAAAACAATGAGCAGTTCTTC; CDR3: CASSLGQENNEQFF
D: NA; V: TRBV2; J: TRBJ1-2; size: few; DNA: TGTGCCAGCAGTGAGCAGGGATATGGCTACACCTTC; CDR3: CASSEQGYGYTF
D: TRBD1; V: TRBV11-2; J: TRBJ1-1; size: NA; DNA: TGTGCCAGCAGCATCGTCGGACAGGGGTTCACTGAAGCTTTCTTT; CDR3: CASSIVGQGFTEAFF
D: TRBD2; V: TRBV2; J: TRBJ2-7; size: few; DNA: TGTGCCAGCAGCCTCGGACTAGCGGGATTCTACGAGCAGTACTTC; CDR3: CASSLGLAGFYEQYF
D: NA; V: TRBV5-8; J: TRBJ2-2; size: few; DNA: TGTGCCAGCAGCACAGGGTCCTTAACAGGGTATGGCACCGGGGAGCTGTTTTTT; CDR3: CASSTGSLTGYGTGELFF
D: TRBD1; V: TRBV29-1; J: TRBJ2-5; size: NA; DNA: TGCAGCGTTGGCCGGTATGCTCCGGGACAGCAAGAGACCCAGTACTTC; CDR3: CSVGRYAPGQQETQYF
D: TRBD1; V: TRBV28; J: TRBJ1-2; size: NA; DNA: TGTGCCAGCACCATACCGGGACAGGGCCTTAGCGGCTATGGCTACACCTTC; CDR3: CASTIPGQGLSGYGYTF
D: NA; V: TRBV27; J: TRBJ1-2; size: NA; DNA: TGTGCCAGCAGTCCCCGGGGGGCGCAGCACAACTATGGCTACACCTTC; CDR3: CASSPRGAQHNYGYTF
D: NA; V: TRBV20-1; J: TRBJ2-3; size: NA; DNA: TGCAGTGCCTTAGCTGGAGATACGCAGTATTTT; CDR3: CSALAGDTQYF
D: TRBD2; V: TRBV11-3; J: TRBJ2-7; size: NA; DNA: TGTGCCAGCAGCTTAGAGGGGGGGACCTACGAGCAGTACTTC; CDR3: CASSLEGGTYEQYF
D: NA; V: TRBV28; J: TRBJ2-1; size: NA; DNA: TGTGCCAGCAGGGTACCGGGCGGGAACTACAATGAGCAGTTCTTC; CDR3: CASRVPGGNYNEQFF
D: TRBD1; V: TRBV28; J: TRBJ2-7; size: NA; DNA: TGTGCCAGCAGTATCCCGGGACAGGTCTACGAGCAGTACTTC; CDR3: CASSIPGQVYEQYF
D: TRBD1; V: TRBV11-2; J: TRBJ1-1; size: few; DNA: TGTGCCAGCAGCATAGACAGGGACACTGAAGCTTTCTTT; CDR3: CASSIDRDTEAFF
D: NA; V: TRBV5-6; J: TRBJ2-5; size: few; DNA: TGTGCCAGCAGCTTGGGGACAGTTCAAGAGACCCAGTACTTC; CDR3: CASSLGTVQETQYF
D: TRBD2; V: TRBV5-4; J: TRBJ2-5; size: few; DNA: TGTGCCAGCAGCGGACCGGGACTAGCGGTACAAGAGACCCAGTACTTC; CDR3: CASSGPGLAVQETQYF
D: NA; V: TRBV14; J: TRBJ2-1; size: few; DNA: TGTGCCAGCAGCCCGGACAGAAGCTCCTACAATGAGCAGTTCTTC; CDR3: CASSPDRSSYNEQFF
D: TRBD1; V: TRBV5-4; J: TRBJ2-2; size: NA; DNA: TGTGCCAGCAGTAAAACCGGGACAGGGTATACTAGTGGGGAGCTGTTTTTT; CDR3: CASSKTGTGYTSGELFF
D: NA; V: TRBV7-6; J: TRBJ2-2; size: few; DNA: TGTGCCAGCAGCGATCGACAGTCGCGCGGGGAGCTGTTTTTT; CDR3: CASSDRQSRGELFF
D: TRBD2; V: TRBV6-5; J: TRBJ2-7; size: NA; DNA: TGTGCCAGCAGTTACTCTAGCGGGGGGCTACGCTACGAGCAGTACTTC; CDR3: CASSYSSGGLRYEQYF
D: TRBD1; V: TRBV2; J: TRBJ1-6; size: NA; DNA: TGTGCCAGCACCGGGACAGGCTCAAATAATTCACCCCTCCACTTT; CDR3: CASTGTGSNNSPLHF
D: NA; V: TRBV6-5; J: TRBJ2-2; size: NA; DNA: TGTGCCAGCAGTTCACATCAGGGGACGGTGGTCGGGGAGCTGTTTTTT; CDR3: CASSSHQGTVVGELFF
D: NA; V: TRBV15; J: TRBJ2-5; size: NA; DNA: TGTGCCACCAGCAGGCCCACTGAGGGTCAGACCCAGTACTTC; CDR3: CATSRPTEGQTQYF
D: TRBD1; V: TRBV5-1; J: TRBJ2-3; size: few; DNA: TGCGCCAGCAGCTCGTCCCCGGGACAGGAAAGAGATACGCAGTATTTT; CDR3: CASSSSPGQERDTQYF
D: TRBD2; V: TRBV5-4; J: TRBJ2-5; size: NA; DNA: TGTGCCAGCAGGAAGGGCGGGAGTGGGGAGACCCAGTACTTC; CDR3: CASRKGGSGETQYF
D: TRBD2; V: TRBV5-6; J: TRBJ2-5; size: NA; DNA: TGTGCCAGCATCTCTAGCGGGGAGCAAGAGACCCAGTACTTC; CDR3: CASISSGEQETQYF